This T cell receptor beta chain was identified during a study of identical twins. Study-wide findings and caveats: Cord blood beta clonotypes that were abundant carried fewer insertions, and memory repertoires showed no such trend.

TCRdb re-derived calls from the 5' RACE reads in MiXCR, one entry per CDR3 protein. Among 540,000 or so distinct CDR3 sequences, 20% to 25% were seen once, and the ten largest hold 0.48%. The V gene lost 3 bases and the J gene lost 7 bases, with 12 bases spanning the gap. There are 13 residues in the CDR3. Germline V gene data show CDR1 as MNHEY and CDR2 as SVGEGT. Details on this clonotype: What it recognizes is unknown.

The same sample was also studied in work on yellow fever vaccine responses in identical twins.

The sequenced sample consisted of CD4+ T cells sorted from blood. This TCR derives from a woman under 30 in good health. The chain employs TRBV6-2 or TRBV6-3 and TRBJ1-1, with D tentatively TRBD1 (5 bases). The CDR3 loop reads CASSYIGALEAFF. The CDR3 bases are TGTGCCAGCAGTTATATTGGGGCGCTTGAAGCTTTCTTT.